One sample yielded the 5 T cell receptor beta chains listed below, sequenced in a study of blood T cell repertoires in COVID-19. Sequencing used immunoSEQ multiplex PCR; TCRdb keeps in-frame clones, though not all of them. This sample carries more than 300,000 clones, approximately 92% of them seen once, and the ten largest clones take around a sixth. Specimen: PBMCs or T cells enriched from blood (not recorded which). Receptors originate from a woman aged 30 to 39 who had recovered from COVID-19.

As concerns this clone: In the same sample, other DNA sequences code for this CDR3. CDR3 region: CASSLDRVGEKLFF. The CDR3 bases are TGTGCCAGCAGTCTCGACAGGGTTGGAGAAAAACTGTTTTTT. This chain uses TRBV28 with TRBJ1-4; 7 bases agree with TRBD1. This CDR3 is 14 amino acids long. V was clipped by 5 bases and J by 8 bases; unmatched bases: 8. Germline CDR1 MDHEN, CDR2 SYDVKM.

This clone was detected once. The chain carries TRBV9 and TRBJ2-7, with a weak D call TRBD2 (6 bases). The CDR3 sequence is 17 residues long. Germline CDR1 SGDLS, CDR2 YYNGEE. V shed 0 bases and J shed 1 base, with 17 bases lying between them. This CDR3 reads CASSVAGSGAGSYEQYF. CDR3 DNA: TGTGCCAGCAGCGTAGCTGGTAGCGGAGCAGGTTCCTACGAGCAGTACTTC.

Here the CDR3 reads CASSVVASGTYEQFF. CDR3 nucleotide sequence: TGTGCCAGCAGCGTAGTGGCTAGCGGGACCTATGAGCAGTTCTTC. The genes are TRBV9 and TRBJ2-1; TRBD2 matches 9 bases. With 0 bases clipped from V and 8 bases from J, the junction kept 6 bases outside the gene matches. The CDR3 is 15 amino acids. In germline, CDR1 is SGDLS, CDR2 YYNGEE.

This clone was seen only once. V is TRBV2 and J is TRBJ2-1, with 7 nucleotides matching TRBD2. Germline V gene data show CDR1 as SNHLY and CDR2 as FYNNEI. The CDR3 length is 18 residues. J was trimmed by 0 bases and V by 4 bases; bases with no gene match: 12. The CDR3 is CASSVAGAWGGSYNEQFF. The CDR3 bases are TGTGCCAGCAGTGTGGCGGGAGCCTGGGGAGGCTCCTACAATGAGCAGTTCTTC.

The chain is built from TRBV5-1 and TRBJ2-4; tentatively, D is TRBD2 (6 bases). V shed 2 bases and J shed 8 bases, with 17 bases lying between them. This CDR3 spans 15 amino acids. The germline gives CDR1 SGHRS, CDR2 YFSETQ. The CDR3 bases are TGCGCCAGCAGCTTAATGGCTAGCGCCAGGGACATTCAGTACTTC. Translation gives CASSLMASARDIQYF.